This T cell receptor (beta chain) came from a study of tissue T cells after allogeneic stem cell transplantation. Method: immunoSEQ multiplex PCR; TCRdb's copy keeps in-frame clones and lacks some. Of approximately 2,000 clones in the sample, approximately 68% were seen once. By its share, this clone is large. The CDR3 totals 13 residues. Trimming took 6 bases from V and 6 from J, leaving 15 bases between them. Germline assignment: CDR1 SGHRS and CDR2 YFSETQ. The sample here was tissue from the stomach, taken at autopsy. This receptor was identified in a female donor over 55 with lung cancer. The chain combines TRBV5-1 with TRBJ1-2; the D gene is possibly TRBD1 (6 bases). As DNA, the CDR3 is TGCGCCAGCAAACAGGAGACAGGAGATGGCTACACCTTC. Protein product: CASKQETGDGYTF.